This is a list of T cell receptor beta chains from one sample in a study of shared clonotypes between healthy human individuals. Data came from immunoSEQ multiplex PCR; TCRdb stores just in-frame clones and leaves some out. Of 1,100,000 or so clones detected, 75% to 80% appear once; the ten largest clones hold 0.5% to 0.6%. Sequenced material: memory CD4+ T cells from PBMCs. These receptors were collected from a man aged 18 to 29 in good health. Some clones in this sample may be carry-over from other donors' samples. Both conserved end residues are part of each CDR3. The D gene is left open where the match is weak. Expanded clones are given a class, and other clones once, few, many or no size at all.

>many|TRBV6-1|TRBD1|TRBJ1-5
TGTGCCAGCAGCTCCCGACAGGGCTTTGGGCCCCAGCATTTT
CASSSRQGFGPQHF
>once|TRBV9|.|TRBJ2-5
TGTGCCAGCAGCCTATCAGGACAAGAAGAGACCCAGTACTTC
CASSLSGQEETQYF
>.|TRBV20-1|.|TRBJ2-1
TGCAGCGGATACTGGGCTGGGGAGCAGTTCTTC
CSGYWAGEQFF
>.|TRBV4-2|TRBD2|TRBJ2-7
TGTGCCAGCAGCCAAGAGGGAGCGGGAGCCTACGAGCAGTACTTC
CASSQEGAGAYEQYF
>.|TRBV5-4|TRBD1|TRBJ2-6
TGTGCCAGCAGCCGGTTACAGGGGGGCGGAGGGGCCAACGTCCTGACTTTC
CASSRLQGGGGANVLTF
>.|TRBV28|.|TRBJ1-5
TGTGCCAGTCTAGAAGACACGCAAATCAATCAGCCCCAGCATTTT
CASLEDTQINQPQHF
>few|TRBV2|.|TRBJ1-3
TGTGCCAGCAGCGGCCTTGGGGACACCATATATTTT
CASSGLGDTIYF
>.|TRBV28|.|TRBJ2-1
TGTGCCAGCAGCCCCACAGGGCCTGTTGAGCAGTTCTTC
CASSPTGPVEQFF
>.|TRBV9|.|TRBJ1-5
TGTGCCAGCAGCGTGACGGGGACAAAGGGTCAGCCCCAGCATTTT
CASSVTGTKGQPQHF
>.|TRBV28|.|TRBJ1-3
TGTGCCAGCAGTTCCGTGGGGACTGGAAACACCATATATTTT
CASSSVGTGNTIYF
>.|TRBV7-2|TRBD2|TRBJ2-5
TGTGCCAGCAGCTTTAGCGGGAGCTGGGAGACCCAGTACTTC
CASSFSGSWETQYF
>.|TRBV6-5|.|TRBJ1-2
TGTGCCAGCAGTCATCAGGGTTCCGGCTACACCTTC
CASSHQGSGYTF
>.|TRBV6-1|.|TRBJ2-7
TGTGCCTCCCAGGCCAGGGCCATATACGAGCAGTACTTC
CASQARAIYEQYF
>once|TRBV5-4|.|TRBJ1-1
TGTGCCACCTCAGGGGCCTTTGAAGCTTTCTTT
CATSGAFEAFF
>.|TRBV5-1|.|TRBJ2-3
TGCGCCAGCAGCTTTAGTGGCGAGGATACGCAGTATTTT
CASSFSGEDTQYF
>.|TRBV2|.|TRBJ2-6
TGTGCCAGTATACAGAGCTCTGGGGCCAACGTCCTGACTTTC
CASIQSSGANVLTF
>.|TRBV10-3|.|TRBJ2-5
TGTGCCATCAGTGAGTCTGGCTCTCAAGAGACCCAGTACTTC
CAISESGSQETQYF
>.|TRBV2|TRBD1|TRBJ1-5
TGTGCCAGCAGTCGGACAGGGGAGCCCCAGCATTTT
CASSRTGEPQHF
>.|TRBV30|.|TRBJ2-7
TGTGCCTGGAGTGAGGGAATGTTGGCGTACCACTACTTC
CAWSEGMLAYHYF
>.|TRBV13|TRBD2|TRBJ2-1
TGTGCCAGCAGCCTAACGTGGGGAGGGAGAGAGGGGGAGCAGTTCTTC
CASSLTWGGREGEQFF
>.|TRBV28|TRBD1|TRBJ1-2
TGTGCCAGCAGTCCTGGGACAGTAGTAAACTATGGCTACACCTTC
CASSPGTVVNYGYTF
>.|TRBV19|.|TRBJ1-2
TGTGCCAGTAGGCCAGGGATTTCTAGGAATGGCTACACCTTC
CASRPGISRNGYTF
>few|TRBV7-7|.|TRBJ1-4
TGTGCCAGCAGCTTCAGGGCAGGGGAAAAACTGTTTTTT
CASSFRAGEKLFF
>.|TRBV14|TRBD1|TRBJ1-2
TGTGCCAGCAGCCAAATAACAGGGGGCAACCCCTATGGCTACACCTTC
CASSQITGGNPYGYTF
>.|TRBV5-1|TRBD2|TRBJ2-7
TGCGCCAGCAGCTCTCCATTAGCGGGAGGCCCCCCCTACGAGCAGTACTTC
CASSSPLAGGPPYEQYF
>.|TRBV11-2|.|TRBJ2-3
TGTGCCAGCAGCTACAGTGGTGTTTTCGATACGCAGTATTTT
CASSYSGVFDTQYF
>.|TRBV2|.|TRBJ2-1
TGTGCCAGCAACATGGGATTTCCCCAATGGCAGTTCTTC
CASNMGFPQWQFF
>.|TRBV4-1|.|TRBJ2-7
TGCGCCAGCAGCCAAACCGGGACGACCTCCTACGAGCAGTACTTC
CASSQTGTTSYEQYF
>.|TRBV7-2|TRBD2|TRBJ2-7
TGTGCCAGCAGCTTTCTGCCACCTACTAGCGGGACAAACGAGCAGTACTTC
CASSFLPPTSGTNEQYF
>.|TRBV7-6|.|TRBJ1-6
TGTGCCAGCAGCTTCGCCGGCAAGAATTCACCCCTCCACTTT
CASSFAGKNSPLHF
>.|TRBV5-1|TRBD2|TRBJ2-3
TGCGCCAGCAGCTTTAGCGGGAGCGCCCCGGATACGCAGTATTTT
CASSFSGSAPDTQYF
>.|TRBV4-2|.|TRBJ2-2
TGTGCCAGCAGCCGCGAGGCTAGCAGAAGTACCGGGGAGCTGTTTTTT
CASSREASRSTGELFF
>.|TRBV14|TRBD1|TRBJ1-2
TGTGCCACCCGGACAGGGGACTATGGCTACACCTTC
CATRTGDYGYTF
>.|TRBV2|TRBD2|TRBJ2-1
TGTGCCAGTAGACTAGCAGAGACCTACAATGAGCAGTTCTTC
CASRLAETYNEQFF
>.|TRBV27|TRBD1|TRBJ1-2
TGTGCCAGCAGCCCGACAGGGTGGAATGGCTACACCTTC
CASSPTGWNGYTF
>.|TRBV18|.|TRBJ1-1
TGTGCCAGCTCAGGCAGACAGAACATGAACACTGAAGCTTTCTTT
CASSGRQNMNTEAFF
>.|TRBV6-5|.|TRBJ2-3
TGTGCCAGCAGTTACGGGGGCATAGGCACAGATACGCAGTATTTT
CASSYGGIGTDTQYF
>.|TRBV2|TRBD2|TRBJ2-3
TGTGCCAGCAGTGCTAGCGGGGGCACAGATACGCAGTATTTT
CASSASGGTDTQYF
>.|TRBV5-1|.|TRBJ1-3
TGCGCCAGCAGCCCCGGGACGTATGGAAACACCATATATTTT
CASSPGTYGNTIYF
>once|TRBV10-3|.|TRBJ1-2
TGTGCCATCAGTACCGGACCTTTAGACTATAGCTACACCTTC
CAISTGPLDYSYTF
>.|TRBV5-1|.|TRBJ2-1
TGCGCCAGCAGCTTGATGGACAGGTTAGCGGGCAATGAGCAGTTCTTC
CASSLMDRLAGNEQFF
>.|TRBV2|.|TRBJ2-4
TGTGCCAGCAGTGAAGCCCTCGGAAGGCAGGCGGGAAACATTCAGTACTTC
CASSEALGRQAGNIQYF
>.|TRBV28|.|TRBJ2-7
TGTGCCAGCCTCGGGACGACCTACGAGCAGTACTTC
CASLGTTYEQYF
>few|TRBV5-1|.|TRBJ1-2
TGCGCCAGCAGCTTGGAAGGATCAGGTGGGGGCGGCTACACCTTC
CASSLEGSGGGGYTF
>.|TRBV11-3|TRBD1|TRBJ2-2
TGTGCCAGCAGCTTAGGTCCGGGACAGGGAAGGGCCGGGGAGCTGTTTTTT
CASSLGPGQGRAGELFF